The source of this T cell receptor (beta chain) is a study of T cell repertoires in cytomegalovirus infection. In TCRdb, the reads were re-called with MiXCR into one record per CDR3 protein. The sample holds 300,000 to 400,000 distinct CDR3 sequences; 15% to 20% are singletons and the top ten take around 9.3%. V was pared by 2 bases and J by 3 bases, with 11 bases between. From germline, CDR1 is SNHLY and CDR2 FYNNEI. The CDR3 has 14 residues. This sequence was found in a human donor in good health (CMV status not recorded). Some clones in this sample may be carry-over from other donors' samples. The chain employs TRBV2 and TRBJ2-7; possibly TRBD1 for D (6 bases). The specimen was PBMCs. The chain's CDR3 is CASSEQGKGYEQYF. In DNA form, the CDR3 reads TGTGCCAGCAGTGAACAGGGGAAGGGCTACGAGCAGTACTTC. Full variable domain (missing parts from reference TRBV2 and TRBJ2-7): EPEVTQTPSHQVTQMGQEVILRCVPISNHLYFYWYRQILGQKVEFLVSFYNNEISEKSEIFDDQFSVERPDGSNFTLKIRSTKLEDSAMYFCASSEQGKGYEQYFGPGTRLTVT.